These T cell receptor beta chains were read from a single sample in a study of glioma-infiltrating T cells. TCRdb fed the multiplex PCR reads into MiXCR, producing one record per CDR3 protein. This table holds around 100,000 distinct CDR3 sequences, around 31% found once. What was sequenced was glioma tissue, nonneoplastic brain tissue, or PBMCs (not recorded which). The source is a human donor with low-grade glioma or glioblastoma, undergoing nonglioma brain surgery, or in good health (not recorded which). Each CDR3 is given with its conserved first and last residue. The order of the fields is V gene, J gene, clone size, D gene, CDR3 protein, CDR3 DNA. The D gene is left open where the match is weak. Expanded clones are given a class, and other clones once, few, many or no size at all.

>TRBV4-1|TRBJ2-5|many|TRBD1
CASSQDGAGGTRGETQYF
TGCGCCAGCAGCCAAGACGGGGCAGGGGGAACCCGGGGAGAGACCCAGTACTTC
>TRBV28|TRBJ1-2|many|.
CASRTREVRGYGYTF
TGTGCCAGCAGGACCCGGGAAGTACGAGGGTATGGCTACACCTTC
>TRBV30|TRBJ1-3|few|.
CAWSVSGDTIYF
TGTGCCTGGAGTGTATCCGGAGACACCATATATTTT
>TRBV4-3|TRBJ1-6|few|TRBD1
CASSLRTGRSSPLHF
TGCGCCAGCAGCCTACGGACAGGGAGGAGTTCACCCCTCCACTTT
>TRBV4-3|TRBJ2-1|.|TRBD2
CASSQLAGVYNEQFF
TGCGCCAGCAGCCAGCTAGCGGGGGTCTACAATGAGCAGTTCTTC
>TRBV24-1|TRBJ2-1|many|TRBD1
CATSDLPRTGSNEQFF
TGTGCCACCAGTGATTTGCCAAGGACAGGGTCCAATGAGCAGTTCTTC
>TRBV7-9|TRBJ2-1|many|.
CASSLPPGEEQFF
TGTGCCAGCAGCTTGCCCCCGGGGGAAGAGCAGTTCTTC
>TRBV4-2|TRBJ2-7|.|TRBD1
CASRSRDSLYF
TGTGCCAGCAGATCCCGGGACAGTCTGTACTTC
>TRBV18|TRBJ1-1|many|.
CASSPELQLMNTEAFF
TGTGCCAGCTCACCAGAGCTACAGCTCATGAACACTGAAGCTTTCTTT
>TRBV7-9|TRBJ2-1|.|TRBD2
CASSTPSGGMDNEQFF
TGTGCCAGCAGTACTCCGAGCGGGGGGATGGACAATGAGCAGTTCTTC
>TRBV2|TRBJ2-3|many|.
CARTLMTDTQYF
TGTGCCAGGACCCTTATGACAGATACGCAGTATTTT
>TRBV5-4|TRBJ2-3|few|TRBD2
CASSLGHSGGLDTQYF
TGTGCCAGCAGCTTGGGGCATAGCGGGGGGCTAGATACGCAGTATTTT
>TRBV7-2|TRBJ2-5|many|TRBD1
CASSHGQDQETQYF
TGTGCCAGCAGCCACGGACAGGACCAAGAGACCCAGTACTTC
>TRBV20-1|TRBJ1-2|many|.
CSASAGGTDNVYGYTF
TGCAGTGCTAGCGCGGGGGGGACCGATAACGTCTATGGCTACACCTTC
>TRBV7-2|TRBJ2-7|.|.
CASSLGVGQKIYEQYF
TGTGCCAGCAGCTTAGGGGTGGGACAAAAAATCTACGAGCAGTACTTC
>TRBV18|TRBJ1-5|few|.
CASSQDQRGNQPQHF
TGTGCCAGCTCACAGGACCAAAGGGGGAATCAGCCCCAGCATTTT
>TRBV7-9|TRBJ1-1|many|.
CASSLIPEAFF
TGTGCCAGCAGCTTAATTCCTGAAGCTTTCTTT
>TRBV20-1|TRBJ2-7|many|.
CSARRPDNSYEQYF
TGCAGTGCTCGAAGACCGGATAACTCCTACGAGCAGTACTTC
>TRBV6-1|TRBJ2-7|many|.
CAKDDFVSYEQYF
TGTGCCAAGGATGACTTTGTATCCTACGAGCAGTACTTC
>TRBV28|TRBJ1-2|.|TRBD1
CASSLKPGQGINCGYTF
TGTGCCAGCAGTTTAAAGCCGGGACAGGGGATTAACTGCGGCTACACCTTC
>TRBV27|TRBJ1-1|many|.
CASSSSLFGTEAFF
TGTGCCAGCAGTTCCAGCCTCTTTGGGACTGAAGCTTTCTTT
>TRBV5-1|TRBJ1-5|.|TRBD1
CASSSQGREPQHF
TGCGCCAGCAGCTCACAGGGGAGGGAGCCCCAGCATTTT
>TRBV6-1|TRBJ2-3|many|.
CASRTWEGTDTQYF
TGTGCCAGCCGAACCTGGGAAGGGACAGATACGCAGTATTTT
>TRBV12-3/TRBV12-4|TRBJ2-7|.|.
CASRQTPTSYEQYF
TGTGCCAGCAGACAAACTCCGACATCCTACGAGCAGTACTTC
>TRBV7-2|TRBJ2-3|many|.
CASSSFTDTQYF
TGTGCCAGCAGCTCGTTTACAGATACGCAGTATTTT
>TRBV6-1|TRBJ1-1|many|.
CASTLSRGGSEAFF
TGTGCCAGCACCCTCTCCCGTGGGGGGTCTGAAGCTTTCTTT
>TRBV10-2|TRBJ1-5|many|.
CASRRTEGNQPQHF
TGCGCCAGCAGAAGGACAGAGGGGAACCAGCCCCAGCATTTT
>TRBV7-2|TRBJ1-1|many|TRBD1
CASSWTGRSYLNTEAFF
TGTGCCAGCAGCTGGACAGGGCGTTCCTATTTAAACACTGAAGCTTTCTTT
>TRBV2|TRBJ2-4|.|TRBD1
CASRGDSRLTIQYF
TGTGCCAGCAGAGGGGACAGTCGGTTGACCATTCAGTACTTC
>TRBV6-1|TRBJ2-3|many|.
CASSESNARDTQYF
TGTGCCAGCAGTGAGTCCAATGCGAGGGATACGCAGTATTTT
>TRBV20-1|TRBJ1-6|many|.
CSATQQGKDSPLHF
TGCAGTGCAACCCAACAGGGAAAGGATTCACCCCTCCACTTT
>TRBV28|TRBJ2-7|few|.
CASSPILLSEQGVSEQYF
TGTGCCAGCAGCCCGATACTGCTATCGGAGCAGGGAGTATCCGAGCAGTACTTC
>TRBV18|TRBJ2-7|few|TRBD2
CASSPGTSHREQYF
TGTGCCAGCTCTCCCGGGACTAGCCATCGCGAGCAGTACTTC
>TRBV4-3|TRBJ2-2|many|.
CASTRQRINTGELFF
TGCGCCAGCACGAGACAGCGGATTAACACCGGGGAGCTGTTTTTT
>TRBV19|TRBJ1-5|many|.
CASNWGSLDQPQHF
TGTGCCAGTAACTGGGGCAGCCTAGATCAGCCCCAGCATTTT
>TRBV3-1|TRBJ1-1|.|.
CASSHGGNTEAFF
TGTGCCAGCAGCCATGGGGGAAACACTGAAGCTTTCTTT
>TRBV20-1|TRBJ2-4|many|.
CSARSQGNIQYF
TGCAGTGCTAGAAGCCAGGGAAACATTCAGTACTTC
>TRBV20-1|TRBJ1-5|.|.
CSAREGLPGSGAQHF
TGCAGTGCTAGGGAGGGTTTACCGGGTTCTGGGGCCCAGCATTTT
>TRBV11-2|TRBJ2-3|many|.
CASSSLVGLEGDTQYF
TGTGCCAGCAGTTCTTTGGTGGGCCTGGAGGGGGATACGCAGTATTTT
>TRBV7-2|TRBJ1-5|.|.
CASSPKTAWAVQPQHF
TGTGCCAGCAGCCCTAAGACAGCCTGGGCAGTTCAGCCCCAGCATTTT